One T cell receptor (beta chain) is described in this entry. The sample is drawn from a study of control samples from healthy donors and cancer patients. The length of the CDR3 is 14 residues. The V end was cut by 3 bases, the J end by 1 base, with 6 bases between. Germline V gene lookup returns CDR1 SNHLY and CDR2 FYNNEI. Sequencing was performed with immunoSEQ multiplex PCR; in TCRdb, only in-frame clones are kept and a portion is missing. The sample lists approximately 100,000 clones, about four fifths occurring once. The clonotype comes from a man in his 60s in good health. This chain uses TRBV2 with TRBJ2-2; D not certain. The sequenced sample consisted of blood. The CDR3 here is CASSDRQNTGELFF. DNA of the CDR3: TGTGCCAGCAGTGATCGGCAGAACACCGGGGAGCTGTTTTTT.